This TCR beta chain was sequenced during a study of T cell responses to AZD1222 COVID-19 vaccine (dated by TCRdb to the early 2020s). Background for the entire study: AZD1222 recipients given second doses at about 4 weeks or at about 12 weeks were pooled, since spike-specific TCR depth and breadth were not found to differ between the two schedules. TCR sequencing was performed for 230 to 250 trial participants, of whom 207 were given two doses of AZD1222 and about 25 were given two doses of MenACWY control vaccine. Trial participants were enrolled by age into 18-55, 56-69 and 70-plus year subgroups, with roughly 160, 29 and 62 TCR-sequenced participants respectively.

Per the publication, the time point label means: baseline before first vaccination. Vaccinee samples were obtained from the UK trials COV001 and COV002, which included a single-blind randomized controlled phase 2/3 trial of AZD1222 (ChAdOx1 nCoV-19) in healthy adults. For TCRbeta chain sequencing, PBMC samples were collected from trial participants at day 0 and at day 28 after the second dose. General findings and caveats noted by the study authors: The vaccine-associated CD4 TCRs covered the entire spike protein, and the dominant responses fell in regions 160-218 and 743-854. The 56-69-year group was small, and its depth increase did not reach significance, likely because of low power. After two AZD1222 doses, spike-specific TCR breadth and depth were significantly higher than at day 0 and than in MenACWY recipients. Reportedly, almost half of the unique spike-specific TCRs recognized epitopes lying outside the regions that are mutated in the B.1.351 and B.1.1.7 variants. Because no day 14 peak-response samples were available, repertoires were characterized only after the peak T cell response. Conclusions about previously exposed vaccinees are limited because only 5 or 6 AZD1222 recipients were SARS-CoV-2 seropositive at baseline. Participants were mostly white British and included more females than males, and it was suggested by the authors that clonal diversity may have been underestimated.

The CDR3 regions of human TCRbeta chains were subjected to immunosequencing. The paper's data handling went like this. Repertoire TCRs were checked for matches against a reference library of SARS-CoV-2-specific TCRs that had been generated using the MIRA antigen-specificity platform. Breadth was defined as the fraction of unique TCRs that were SARS-CoV-2-associated, and depth was defined as the fraction of total T cells that were SARS-CoV-2-associated. Each spike-specific TCR was assigned to its reactive spike region and to a CD4 or CD8 class using the MIRA data. Log10-transformed breadth and depth values were compared by one-way ANOVA with Sidak's multiple comparisons tests. Not all clones reach the TCRdb copy of this immuneACCESS table, which keeps in-frame sequences only. Checked studies attribute under half of the gap to unresolved V genes and leave the rest unexplained. V, J and clone size derive from that table, while D and trimming were established from the DNA sequence. This sample gives roughly 150,000 clones in total; roughly 92% of them show up just once. 1.5% to 2% of the sample is in the top ten clones.

V lost 6 bases and J lost 8 bases, and the count of bases not matched to a germline gene is 5. From the cysteine up to the phenylalanine, the CDR3 has a length of 13 residues. Of all the DNA, just the CDR3 is kept, 39 bases in frame from base 1. The germline V gene provides CDR1 SNHLY and CDR2 FYNNEI. Points on this clone: Its target antigen remains unknown. Base qualities are not provided; no much larger clone lies one nucleotide away.

Rearrangement joined TRBV2 to TRBJ1-2, with 11 bases aligning to TRBD1. The clonotype was recovered from an adult in good health. The starting material was peripheral blood, obtained on day 0 of AZD1222 vaccination. The CDR3 loop reads CASRGQGANGYTF. DNA sequence: TGTGCCAGCAGAGGACAGGGGGCGAACGGCTACACCTTC.